This passage covers 6 T cell receptor beta chains from one sample sequenced in a study of blood T cell repertoires in COVID-19. Repertoires were generated with immunoSEQ multiplex PCR, while TCRdb's copy carries only in-frame clones and drops some. The repertoire includes some 340,000 clones, under 85% of them detected once, and 5% to 5.5% sits in the top ten. Sequencing was done on a sample of PBMCs or T cells enriched from blood (not recorded which). These receptors were obtained from a woman aged 50 to 65 who had recovered from COVID-19.

The chain employs TRBV30 and TRBJ2-2; TRBD2 might be the D (5 bases). The CDR3 sequence is 14 residues long. Trimming took 5 bases from V and 3 from J, leaving 13 bases between them. CDR1 is GTSNPN and CDR2 is SVGIG in the germline V gene (reference sequence). CDR3: CAWGPGIHTGELFF. The CDR3 DNA reads as TGTGCCTGGGGACCCGGGATACACACCGGGGAGCTGTTTTTT.

This clone was found many times. V usage is TRBV5-4 and J usage is TRBJ2-7; 8 bases align to TRBD2. This CDR3 comprises 16 residues. Germline V gives CDR1 SGHNT, CDR2 YYREEE (reference sequence). V was pared by 1 base and J by 3 bases, with 9 bases of the junction left unmatched. The CDR3 DNA follows: TGTGCCAGCAGCTTGATGGGGACTAGAATGGACTACGAGCAGTACTTC. It codes for CASSLMGTRMDYEQYF.

This chain links TRBV6-2 or TRBV6-3 with TRBJ2-2; D gene unclear. In germline, CDR1 is MNHEY, CDR2 SVGEGT. There are 13 residues in the CDR3. V was trimmed by 5 bases and J by 5 bases, leaving 9 bases between them. As DNA, the CDR3 is TGTGCCAGCAGTCCAATCGGGACCGGGGAGCTGTTTTTT. This translates into CASSPIGTGELFF.

The CDR3 loop is CASGLGESSYNEQFF. The CDR3 DNA reads as TGTGCTAGTGGTTTGGGTGAGAGCTCCTACAATGAGCAGTTCTTC. The V gene is TRBV12-5, the J gene TRBJ2-1, with D uncertain. Germline V gives CDR1 LGHNT, CDR2 FRNRAP. This CDR3 has 15 residues. The germline V and J ends were trimmed by 1 base and 0 bases, with 7 bases remaining between them.

CDR3 coding DNA: TGTGCCATCAGTGATCCTGGGGGGACAGACCGCTATGGCTACACCTTC. This codes for CAISDPGGTDRYGYTF. V and J are TRBV10-3 and TRBJ1-2; 7 nucleotides align to TRBD1. After removal of 3 bases from V and 4 bases from J, the junction contained 11 bases not matched to a gene. The CDR3 spans 16 residues. The germline V gene has CDR1 ENHRY and CDR2 SYGVKD.

This sequence joins TRBV9 and TRBJ1-1; D not certain. V was shortened by 2 bases and J by 5 bases, with 13 bases between the two germline ends. The CDR3 is 14 residues long. Looked up from germline, CDR1 is SGDLS and CDR2 is YYNGEE. As DNA, the CDR3 is TGTGCCAGCAGCGTTACAGCCTCGGGGACTGAAGCTTTCTTT. Translation: CASSVTASGTEAFF.